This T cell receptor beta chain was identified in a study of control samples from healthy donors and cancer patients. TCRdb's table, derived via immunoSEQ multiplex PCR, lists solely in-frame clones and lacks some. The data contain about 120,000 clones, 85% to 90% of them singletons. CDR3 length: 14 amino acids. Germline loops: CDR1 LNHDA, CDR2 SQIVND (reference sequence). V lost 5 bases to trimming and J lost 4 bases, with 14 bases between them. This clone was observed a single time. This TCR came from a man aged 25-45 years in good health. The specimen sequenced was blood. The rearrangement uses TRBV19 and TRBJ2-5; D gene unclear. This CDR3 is CASSAGPGIETQYF. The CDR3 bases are TGTGCCAGTAGTGCCGGACCCGGAATAGAGACCCAGTACTTC.